Listed here is a single T cell receptor beta chain. Antigen unknown. Germline CDR1 reads MNHEY; CDR2 reads SMNVEV (reference sequence). V dropped 3 bases and J dropped 10 bases, with 10 bases sitting between them. CDR3 length equals 13 residues. The data belong to a study of vaccination and CD4 T cells after COVID-19. Background on the study: There were six male and four female convalescents, and two of them were Hispanic. With a range of 35 to 161, the median interval from diagnosis to drawing post-COVID samples was approximately 100 days. Study-wide results and limits: Among reactive clones from convalescent patients, a median roughly 88% appeared only post-vaccination.

With the Oncomine TCR Beta short-read assay, DNA from cultured CD4+ T cells was sequenced. MiXCR was run by TCRdb on the PCR reads, yielding one entry per CDR3 protein. The profile shows about 14,000 distinct CDR3 sequences, about 50% of them singletons. Treatment in this sample: roughly 10-day PBMC culture with coronavirus spike peptide pools or control peptides (ViraFEST assay). In the ViraFEST assay, peptide-pool expansion preceded TCR sequencing of expanded clonotypes. The chain is built from TRBV27 and TRBJ1-6; D possibly corresponds to TRBD1 (6 bases). This TCR was recovered from a human donor who had recovered from COVID-19. Sequencing input: CD4+ T cells from blood, cultured in vitro. The CDR3 loop reads CASSFDRSSPLHF. The CDR3 DNA follows: TGTGCCAGCAGTTTCGACAGGAGCTCACCCCTCCACTTT.